The 20 T cell receptor beta chains in this list originate from one sample, sequenced in a study of cytomegalovirus exposure and HLA in healthy donors. Repertoires were generated with immunoSEQ multiplex PCR, while TCRdb's copy carries only in-frame clones and drops some. The sample holds more than 120,000 clones, about 87% seen once. Source material: PBMCs. These receptors were collected from a man aged 18 to 29 in good health and CMV-seropositive.

As to this clone: This sample also contains other DNA sequences that code for the same CDR3. The chain couples TRBV5-1 to TRBJ2-3; 8 nucleotides match TRBD1. Trimming took 4 bases from V and 1 from J; bases not matched to a gene: 5. Germline V gene data show CDR1 as SGHRS and CDR2 as YFSETQ. This CDR3 region has 15 residues. The CDR3 here is CASSPLDRGTDTQYF. In DNA form, the CDR3 reads TGCGCCAGCAGCCCACTGGACAGGGGCACAGATACGCAGTATTTT.

The chain recombines TRBV5-1 with TRBJ2-7; 9 bases map to TRBD1. The CDR3 has 15 amino acids. Germline V gene sequence: CDR1 SGHRS, CDR2 YFSETQ. J was trimmed by 5 bases and V by 2 bases; bases with no gene match: 8. This CDR3 reads CASSLEYRGRNEQYF. Written as DNA, the CDR3 is TGCGCCAGCAGCTTAGAGTACAGGGGGCGGAACGAGCAGTACTTC.

This chain connects TRBV10-3 to TRBJ1-6; a possible D gene is TRBD1 (6 bases). Germline CDR1 and CDR2: ENHRY and SYGVKD. This CDR3 has 13 residues. Trimming removed 6 bases from V and 8 bases from J, with 11 bases in between. The CDR3 spells CAIRVRGDSPLHF. In nucleotides, the CDR3 is TGTGCCATCAGGGTCAGGGGCGATTCACCCCTCCACTTT.

The rearrangement links TRBV27 to TRBJ2-1; D call uncertain. This CDR3 spans 15 amino acids. The V end was cut by 5 bases, the J end by 5 bases, with 16 bases between. CDR1 is MNHEY, CDR2 SMNVEV, per germline (reference sequence). This CDR3 reads CASSDPEQSDNEQFF. CDR3 bases: TGTGCCAGCAGTGACCCGGAGCAGTCAGACAATGAGCAGTTCTTC.

The rearrangement joins TRBV2 to TRBJ1-4, with D unclear. V was cut by 1 base and J by 14 bases, with 14 bases left in between. This CDR3 contains 13 residues. CDR1 is SNHLY and CDR2 is FYNNEI in the germline V gene. CDR3 coding DNA: TGTGCCAGCAGTGAAGTCTCTTCGGAGTATCTGTTTTTT. Translated, it gives CASSEVSSEYLFF. Drawing the rest from reference TRBV2 and TRBJ1-4, the complete variable domain is EPEVTQTPSHQVTQMGQEVILRCVPISNHLYFYWYRQILGQKVEFLVSFYNNEISEKSEIFDDQFSVERPDGSNFTLKIRSTKLEDSAMYFCASSEVSSEYLFFGSGTQLSVL.

The chain links TRBV6-1 to TRBJ1-1, with 8 bases aligning to TRBD1. After removal of 8 bases from V and 9 bases from J, the junction contained 5 bases not matched to a gene. This CDR3 is 11 amino acids long. Germline loops: CDR1 MNHNS, CDR2 SASEGT. The CDR3 here is CASRRDRKAFF. CDR3 DNA: TGTGCCAGCCGGAGGGACAGGAAAGCTTTCTTT.

Written as DNA, the CDR3 is TGTGCCATCACCGGACAGCATTGGGGAAACACTGAAGCTTTCTTT. Encoded protein: CAITGQHWGNTEAFF. The chain recombines TRBV10-3 with TRBJ1-1, with D perhaps TRBD1 (6 bases). CDR3 length equals 15 residues. The V gene's germline CDR1 is ENHRY and CDR2 SYGVKD. The V end was cut by 7 bases, the J end by 2 bases, with 17 bases between.

The V and J genes are TRBV30 and TRBJ1-1; D is ambiguous. CDR3 length equals 13 residues. Per germline, CDR1 GTSNPN and CDR2 SVGIG (reference sequence). The V gene lost 3 bases and the J gene lost 4 bases, with 12 bases spanning the gap. CDR3 sequence: CAWSGDMFTEAFF. The CDR3 nucleotides are TGTGCCTGGAGCGGTGACATGTTCACTGAAGCTTTCTTT.

CDR3 nucleotide sequence: TGCGCCAGCAGCTCGGGACAGGGGGCGCGCGAGCAGTACTTC. Its translation: CASSSGQGAREQYF. V gene TRBV5-1 combines with J gene TRBJ2-7, with 12 bases that match TRBD1. In germline, CDR1 is SGHRS, CDR2 YFSETQ. The CDR3 has 14 amino acids. V gave up 3 bases and J gave up 6 bases; unmatched junction bases: 4.

The chain joins TRBV6-1 to TRBJ1-1; TRBD1 aligns across 8 bases. This CDR3 has 14 residues. Germline V gene lookup returns CDR1 MNHNS and CDR2 SASEGT. V shed 2 bases and J 3 bases; nucleotides not matched to a gene: 2. For the CDR3, the DNA is TGTGCCAGCAGTGAAAACAGGGGGGACACTGAAGCTTTCTTT. Translation gives CASSENRGDTEAFF.

The genes are TRBV6-1 and TRBJ2-7, with D hard to call. CDR1 is MNHNS, CDR2 SASEGT, per germline. CDR3 length equals 12 residues. Between the trimmed V and J ends, which lost 3 bases and 4 bases, there was a span of 7 bases. The CDR3 sequence: CASSDRWYEQYF. CDR3 nucleotide sequence: TGTGCCAGCAGTGACCGGTGGTACGAGCAGTACTTC.

The gene calls are TRBV21-1 and TRBJ2-7; the listed D gene, TRBD1, was not tested against the DNA. TRBV21-1 is annotated as a pseudogene. The CDR3 spans 12 residues. CDR3 in amino acids: CASSQTGIEQYF. DNA of the CDR3: TGTGCCAGCAGCCAGACAGGGATCGAGCAGTACTTC.

This sequence joins TRBV18 and TRBJ2-7; TRBD1 is a possible D gene (5 bases). The V gene lost 3 bases and the J gene lost 2 bases, with 26 bases spanning the gap. The germline V gene has CDR1 KGHSH and CDR2 LQKENI. The CDR3 consists of 19 residues. The CDR3 bases are TGTGCCAGCTCACCGGAAGGACAAAGGCCTTACTTTCGGGCCTACGAGCAGTACTTC. This gives the protein CASSPEGQRPYFRAYEQYF.

The chain links TRBV27 to TRBJ2-1; tentative D call: TRBD1 (6 bases). This CDR3 spans 14 amino acids. V shed 5 bases and J shed 8 bases, with 16 bases lying between them. In germline, CDR1 is MNHEY, CDR2 SMNVEV (reference sequence). CDR3 protein: CASSRTREGDEQFF. The CDR3 DNA is TGTGCCAGCAGTCGTACTCGAGAGGGGGATGAGCAGTTCTTC.

The chain couples TRBV7-9 to TRBJ2-5, with D unclear. CDR1 and CDR2 (germline): SEHNR, FQNEAQ (reference sequence). The CDR3 is 12 amino acids. Trimming removed 5 bases from V and 1 base from J, with 5 bases in between. CDR3 in amino acids: CASSISQETQYF. CDR3 nucleotide sequence: TGTGCCAGCAGCATCAGCCAAGAGACCCAGTACTTC.

The rearrangement links TRBV5-1 to TRBJ2-1, with D possibly TRBD1 on 5 matching bases. V was trimmed by 0 bases and J by 1 base, leaving 11 bases between them. CDR3 length: 16 amino acids. CDR1 SGHRS and CDR2 YFSETQ come from the germline V gene. The CDR3 protein is CASSLAAAGSYNEQFF. CDR3 DNA sequence: TGCGCCAGCAGCTTGGCGGCGGCAGGGTCCTACAATGAGCAGTTCTTC.

This clone was observed a single time. V is TRBV5-1 and J is TRBJ2-7; TRBD2 matches 7 bases. V shed 1 base and J 5 bases; nucleotides not matched to a gene: 6. CDR1 SGHRS and CDR2 YFSETQ come from the germline V gene. CDR3 length equals 14 residues. DNA for the CDR3: TGCGCCAGCAGCTTGACTAGCGAAGTTGACGAGCAGTACTTC. It is translated as CASSLTSEVDEQYF.

This sequence joins TRBV9 and TRBJ2-5; 7 bases match TRBD2. V lost 0 bases, J lost 7 bases, and 9 bases stayed unmatched. Germline CDR1 SGDLS, CDR2 YYNGEE. The CDR3 is 15 amino acids. The CDR3 nucleotides read TGTGCCAGCAGCGTAGAGGCTAGCGGCCCGGGGACCCAGTACTTC. Amino acids: CASSVEASGPGTQYF.

The rearrangement links TRBV2 to TRBJ1-2; D gene unclear. Trimming removed 2 bases from V and 4 bases from J, with 14 bases in between. The CDR3 length is 15 residues. The germline gives CDR1 SNHLY, CDR2 FYNNEI. CDR3 amino acids: CASSEQDLTIYGYTF. The CDR3 DNA reads as TGTGCCAGCAGTGAACAAGACTTGACTATCTATGGCTACACCTTC.

This sequence joins TRBV6-1 and TRBJ2-3, with TRBD2 identical over 13 bases. Trimming took 0 bases from V and 3 from J; bases not matched to a gene: 3. This CDR3 has 17 residues. The V gene's germline CDR1 is MNHNS and CDR2 SASEGT. The DNA of the CDR3 is TGTGCCAGCAGTGAAGCTACTAGCGGGGGGGCAACAGATACGCAGTATTTT. Protein product: CASSEATSGGATDTQYF.